This passage covers 32 T cell receptor beta chains from one sample sequenced in a study of response to subunit inactivated influenza vaccine. TCRdb called the RT-PCR reads again in MiXCR, with one record for every CDR3 protein. The sample has about 500,000 distinct CDR3 sequences, about 15% seen once. The source material was CD4+ T cells sorted from PBMCs, sampled less than 25 months after vaccination. The receptors stem from a man between 45 and 75 years old who received an inactivated influenza vaccine.

This clonotype was counted between two and nine times. The chain joins TRBV7-2 to TRBJ2-1; 7 bases fit TRBD2. CDR3 length: 14 residues. Germline assignment: CDR1 SGHTA and CDR2 FQGNSA. V was clipped by 5 bases and J by 4 bases; unmatched bases: 5. DNA for the CDR3: TGTGCCAGCAGCCGGGAGGTCAGTTACAATGAGCAGTTCTTC. It specifies CASSREVSYNEQFF. The full variable domain, in which reference TRBV7-2 and TRBJ2-1 provide the parts outside the CDR3, is GAGVSQSPSNKVTEKGKDVELRCDPISGHTALYWYRQSLGQGLEFLIYFQGNSAPDKSGLPSDRFSAERTGGSVSTLTIQRTQQEDSAVYLCASSREVSYNEQFFGPGTRLTVL.

This clonotype was found many times. V and J are TRBV10-3 and TRBJ2-6; D remains unclear. The CDR3 extends over 16 amino acids. Germline V gene data show CDR1 as ENHRY and CDR2 as SYGVKD. The V and J ends lost 4 bases and 3 bases respectively, with 13 bases between them. The CDR3 bases are TGTGCCATCAGTGGCCCAGAACTCGGTGGGGCCAACGTCCTGACTTTC. Its translation: CAISGPELGGANVLTF.

The sample holds one count of this clonotype. The chain uses TRBV14 and TRBJ1-1; D remains ambiguous. The CDR3 runs to 15 residues. CDR1 is SGHDN and CDR2 is FVKESK in the germline V gene. With 0 bases removed from V and 1 base from J, the gap between germline ends came to 9 bases. The CDR3 is CASSQERARNTEAFF. For the CDR3, the DNA is TGTGCCAGCAGCCAAGAGAGGGCCAGGAACACTGAAGCTTTCTTT. Drawing the rest from reference TRBV14 and TRBJ1-1, the complete variable domain is EAGVTQFPSHSVIEKGQTVTLRCDPISGHDNLYWYRRVMGKEIKFLLHFVKESKQDESGMPNNRFLAERTGGTYSTLKVQPAELEDSGVYFCASSQERARNTEAFFGQGTRLTVV.

This clonotype was observed at least ten times. The chain combines TRBV10-3 with TRBJ2-2; 8 bases agree with TRBD1. CDR1 and CDR2 (germline): ENHRY, SYGVKD. V lost 6 bases and J lost 0; bases outside the gene matches: 3. The CDR3 has 15 amino acids. CDR3 sequence: CAIRPTGANTGELFF. DNA for the CDR3: TGTGCCATCAGGCCGACAGGGGCGAACACCGGGGAGCTGTTTTTT.

Many counts were recorded for this clonotype. The chain uses TRBV29-1 and TRBJ2-5, with D tentatively TRBD1 (6 bases). Germline V gives CDR1 SQVTM, CDR2 ANQGSEA. This CDR3 region has 12 residues. V was cut by 5 bases and J by 10 bases, with 17 bases left in between. The CDR3 spells CSVNTGRRDQYF. In nucleotides, the CDR3 is TGCAGCGTTAACACAGGGCGACGAGACCAGTACTTC.

V is TRBV7-2 and J is TRBJ1-2; D perhaps matches TRBD1 (5 bases). The CDR3 length is 14 residues. CDR1 and CDR2 from the germline V gene are SGHTA and FQGNSA. Trimming removed 5 bases at V and 8 bases at J, with 18 bases between. The CDR3 DNA is TGTGCCAGCAGCCAGAGCACAGGAAGGGGCGGCTACACCTTC. Protein: CASSQSTGRGGYTF.

CDR3 protein: CASSLRVVGSPLHF. DNA of the CDR3: TGCGCCAGCAGCTTGAGGGTGGTGGGTTCACCCCTCCACTTT. V and J are TRBV5-1 and TRBJ1-6, with D hard to call. Trimming shortened V by 1 base and J by 9 bases, and 11 bases separated the two germline ends. Germline CDR1 SGHRS, CDR2 YFSETQ. CDR3 size: 14 residues.

This chain joins TRBV20-1 and TRBJ2-7; TRBD2 aligns across 9 bases. The V gene end was trimmed by 5 bases and the J gene end by 3 bases; junction bases not matched to a gene: 14. CDR1 is DFQATT and CDR2 is SNEGSKA in the germline V gene (reference sequence). CDR3 length: 16 residues. This CDR3 reads CSAVKTGTSRNYEQYF. Here the CDR3 DNA reads TGCAGTGCTGTAAAGACCGGGACTAGCAGAAACTACGAGCAGTACTTC.

The table lists this clonotype with a few counts. The chain has TRBV28 and TRBJ2-1, with TRBD2 matching over 8 bases. The V and J ends lost 7 bases and 15 bases, in that order; junction bases with no gene match: 8. The CDR3 runs 11 residues. In germline, CDR1 is MDHEN, CDR2 SYDVKM. Here the CDR3 DNA reads TGTGCCAGCACGGGGGGGCGGTTTCGGTTCTTC. Protein sequence: CASTGGRFRFF.

This clonotype was seen only a few times. The genes are TRBV2 and TRBJ2-5, with 10 bases lining up with TRBD2. V shed 4 bases and J 0 bases; nucleotides not matched to a gene: 2. CDR1 SNHLY and CDR2 FYNNEI come from the germline V gene. The CDR3 loop spans 15 amino acids. CDR3 region: CASSGLAGDQETQYF. CDR3 DNA: TGTGCCAGCAGTGGACTAGCGGGCGACCAAGAGACCCAGTACTTC.

The V and J genes are TRBV7-9 and TRBJ2-5; maybe TRBD1 (5 bases). Germline V gives CDR1 SEHNR, CDR2 FQNEAQ (reference sequence). V shed 5 bases and J shed 4 bases, with 11 bases lying between them. The CDR3 extends over 13 amino acids. The CDR3 region has the DNA TGTGCCAGCAGCCTAGACAGTCGAGAGACCCAGTACTTC. It encodes CASSLDSRETQYF.

Many counts were recorded for this clonotype. The chain joins TRBV29-1 to TRBJ2-2; D unresolved. Trimming shortened V by 7 bases and J by 6 bases, and 15 bases separated the two germline ends. This CDR3 is 13 amino acids long. The germline V gene has CDR1 SQVTM and CDR2 ANQGSEA. This chain's CDR3 is CSGTLKSPGELFF. DNA of the CDR3: TGCAGCGGCACCTTAAAAAGCCCCGGGGAGCTGTTTTTT.

This clonotype was observed a handful of times. The V call is TRBV5-1, the J call TRBJ2-7; 9 bases agree with TRBD2. Looked up from germline, CDR1 is SGHRS and CDR2 is YFSETQ. V was pared by 1 base and J by 6 bases, with 5 bases of the junction left unmatched. The CDR3 covers 14 residues. CDR3 DNA sequence: TGCGCCAGCAGCTTGCCAGCGGGGGGAAGCGAGCAGTACTTC. Translating gives CASSLPAGGSEQYF.

The rearrangement uses TRBV7-9 and TRBJ2-7, with 7 bases identical to TRBD1. V dropped 0 bases and J dropped 6; count of bases not matched to a gene: 14. Germline assignment: CDR1 SEHNR and CDR2 FQNEAQ (reference sequence). CDR3 length equals 17 residues. CDR3 region: CASSLAETGKGSGEQYF. CDR3 in DNA: TGTGCCAGCAGCTTAGCGGAGACAGGGAAGGGGAGTGGCGAGCAGTACTTC. Complete variable domain (other parts from reference TRBV7-9 and TRBJ2-7): DTGVSQNPRHKITKRGQNVTFRCDPISEHNRLYWYRQTLGQGPEFLTYFQNEAQLEKSRLLSDRFSAERPKGSFSTLEIQRTEQGDSAMYLCASSLAETGKGSGEQYFGPGTRLTVT.

J is TRBJ2-3 and V is TRBV6-1; TRBD2 matches 12 bases. The CDR3 consists of 19 residues. The V gene end was trimmed by 7 bases and the J gene end by 4 bases; junction bases not matched to a gene: 18. The V gene's germline CDR1 is MNHNS and CDR2 SASEGT. CDR3 DNA: TGTGCCAGCACACCTTCGAGGCTAGCGGGGGGGCCTTCCGCAGATACGCAGTATTTT. Amino acids: CASTPSRLAGGPSADTQYF.

The chain has TRBV15 and TRBJ1-1; the D gene is possibly TRBD1 (5 bases). V was trimmed by 1 base and J by 7 bases, leaving 13 bases between them. The CDR3 spans 14 residues. Germline V gives CDR1 LNHNV, CDR2 YYDKDF (reference sequence). CDR3 DNA: TGTGCCACCAGCAGAGCTGGGGCTTTGGTTGAAGCTTTCTTT. This translates into CATSRAGALVEAFF.

The rearrangement links TRBV12-3 or TRBV12-4 to TRBJ2-2; possible D gene TRBD2, 6 bases. V gave up 3 bases and J gave up 2 bases, with 13 bases separating them. CDR3 length: 16 amino acids. The CDR3 DNA reads TGTGCCAGCAGTTTTTGGAGGGGCTTCAACACCGGGGAGCTGTTTTTT. Translated: CASSFWRGFNTGELFF.

This clonotype was observed at least ten times. This chain links TRBV29-1 with TRBJ1-5; TRBD1 matches at 10 bases. The J segment lost 6 bases and the V segment lost 6 bases, leaving 2 bases of the junction unmatched. CDR3 size: 12 residues. The V gene's germline CDR1 is SQVTM and CDR2 ANQGSEA. CDR3 sequence reads: CSVGQGGQPQHF. DNA of the CDR3: TGCAGCGTAGGACAGGGGGGTCAGCCCCAGCATTTT.

This clonotype was seen only a few times. This chain's CDR3 is CSVEIQGDDIQYF. In DNA form, the CDR3 reads TGCAGCGTTGAAATTCAGGGTGATGACATTCAGTACTTC. The chain recombines TRBV29-1 with TRBJ2-4, with D perhaps TRBD1 (5 bases). The CDR3 runs 13 residues. V was pared by 2 bases and J by 8 bases, with 13 bases between. CDR1 is SQVTM and CDR2 is ANQGSEA in the germline V gene. Based on the CDR3 plus reference TRBV29-1 and TRBJ2-4, the full variable domain is SAVISQKPSRDICQRGTSLTIQCQVDSQVTMMFWYRQQPGQSLTLIATANQGSEATYESGFVIDKFPISRPNLTFSTLTVSNMSPEDSSIYLCSVEIQGDDIQYFGAGTRLSVL.

J is TRBJ2-7 and V is TRBV21-1; the tabulated D call, TRBD1, remains unverified against the DNA. TRBV21-1 is a listed pseudogene. The CDR3 covers 17 residues. The CDR3 DNA sequence: TGTGCCAGCAGGCCCCCCCAAGGAGACAGGGGCATTGACGAGCAGTACTTC. Protein: CASRPPQGDRGIDEQYF.

In this sample, this clonotype turned up a few times. V usage is TRBV9 and J usage is TRBJ2-1; TRBD2 agrees at 8 bases. V was pared by 0 bases and J by 9 bases, with 5 bases of the junction left unmatched. From germline, CDR1 is SGDLS and CDR2 YYNGEE. The CDR3 runs 14 residues. The CDR3 loop reads CASSVDGLAGEQFF. CDR3 DNA sequence: TGTGCCAGCAGCGTAGATGGACTAGCCGGTGAGCAGTTCTTC.

The chain employs TRBV5-1 and TRBJ2-6; D is unclear. CDR1 and CDR2 (germline): SGHRS, YFSETQ. Trimming took off 4 bases at V and 3 bases at J, with 14 bases between the two ends. This CDR3 has 16 amino acids. The CDR3 DNA reads TGCGCCAGCAGCGCGCGAACCGCTTTTGGGGCCAACGTCCTGACTTTC. Protein product: CASSARTAFGANVLTF.

In its sample, this clonotype was seen a few times. V is TRBV24-1 and J is TRBJ1-2, with D uncertain. Germline CDR1 reads KGHDR; CDR2 reads SFDVKD. V lost 1 base to trimming and J lost 2 bases, with 7 bases between them. The CDR3 totals 14 residues. CDR3 sequence (DNA): TGTGCCACCAGTGATTTAACACTGAACTATGGCTACACCTTC. It translates to CATSDLTLNYGYTF.

The V call is TRBV29-1, the J call TRBJ1-5; no firm D call. This CDR3 comprises 12 residues. Trimming stripped 5 bases from V and 3 bases from J, with 8 bases between. The germline gives CDR1 SQVTM, CDR2 ANQGSEA. CDR3 sequence: CSVKEYNQPQHF. The CDR3 DNA reads as TGCAGCGTTAAGGAATACAATCAGCCCCAGCATTTT.

The sample holds a few counts of this clonotype. This chain joins TRBV28 and TRBJ2-3; D is ambiguous. This CDR3 spans 13 amino acids. Per germline, CDR1 MDHEN and CDR2 SYDVKM. Trimming left V 3 bases short and J 4 bases short, with 8 bases between. CDR3 sequence (DNA): TGTGCCAGCAGTTTGCGTGGTTCAGATACGCAGTATTTT. Amino acids: CASSLRGSDTQYF.

This clonotype turned up a few times. This chain links TRBV24-1 with TRBJ2-2; D gene uncertain. The CDR3 has 17 amino acids. V was shortened by 0 bases and J by 2 bases, with 12 bases between the two germline ends. CDR1 and CDR2 (germline): KGHDR, SFDVKD. CDR3 nucleotides: TGTGCCACCAGTGATTTGGGTGGGCGATCCAACACCGGGGAGCTGTTTTTT. It translates to CATSDLGGRSNTGELFF.

There are a few counts of this clonotype. The V and J genes are TRBV7-2 and TRBJ2-7; TRBD1 is a possible D gene (6 bases). The CDR3 totals 15 residues. Germline V CDR1 and CDR2: SGHTA, FQGNSA. Trimming removed 5 bases at V and 2 bases at J, with 16 bases between. The CDR3 loop is CASSRDRIMAYEQYF. DNA of the CDR3: TGTGCCAGCAGCAGAGACAGGATTATGGCCTACGAGCAGTACTTC.

This clonotype was counted a few times. An end of the junction does not agree with germline; a read error may underlie this. The rearrangement links TRBV12-3 or TRBV12-4 to TRBJ1-2, with 7 bases lining up with TRBD1. CDR3 length equals 14 residues. The CDR3 DNA sequence: TGTGCCAGCAGTGTAGCCGGGACAGTCTATGGCTACACCTTC. Amino acid sequence: CASSVAGTVYGYTF.

This clonotype was detected ten times or more. This chain joins TRBV29-1 and TRBJ2-3, with a tentative D call TRBD2 (5 bases). Per the germline V gene, CDR1 is SQVTM and CDR2 is ANQGSEA. The V and J ends lost 8 bases and 1 base respectively, with 10 bases between them. CDR3 length: 12 amino acids. The CDR3 coding sequence is TGCAGCACTCGAGCGGGCACAGATACGCAGTATTTT. This encodes CSTRAGTDTQYF.

The V gene is TRBV28, the J gene TRBJ2-1; a possible D gene is TRBD1 (6 bases). This CDR3 comprises 16 residues. Trimming removed 3 bases at V and 3 bases at J, with 15 bases between. The germline V gene encodes CDR1 MDHEN and CDR2 SYDVKM. CDR3 loop: CASSLVRQGFYNEQFF. Written as DNA, the CDR3 is TGTGCCAGCAGTTTGGTGCGGCAGGGGTTCTACAATGAGCAGTTCTTC.

This chain connects TRBV7-3 to TRBJ2-1; 9 bases agree with TRBD1. The length of the CDR3 is 14 residues. Germline V CDR1 and CDR2: SGHTA, FQGTGA. V lost 1 base, J lost 8 bases, and 3 bases stayed unmatched. CDR3 protein: CASSLKGQGDEQFF. The CDR3 coding sequence is TGTGCCAGCAGCTTAAAGGGACAGGGTGATGAGCAGTTCTTC.

The chain is built from TRBV10-3 and TRBJ2-3; D not certain. CDR1 and CDR2 (germline): ENHRY, SYGVKD. Trimming took off 6 bases at V and 4 bases at J, with 14 bases between the two ends. The CDR3 extends over 14 amino acids. CDR3: CAISRDLPPDTQYF. The CDR3 DNA follows: TGTGCCATCAGCCGAGACCTTCCCCCAGATACGCAGTATTTT.